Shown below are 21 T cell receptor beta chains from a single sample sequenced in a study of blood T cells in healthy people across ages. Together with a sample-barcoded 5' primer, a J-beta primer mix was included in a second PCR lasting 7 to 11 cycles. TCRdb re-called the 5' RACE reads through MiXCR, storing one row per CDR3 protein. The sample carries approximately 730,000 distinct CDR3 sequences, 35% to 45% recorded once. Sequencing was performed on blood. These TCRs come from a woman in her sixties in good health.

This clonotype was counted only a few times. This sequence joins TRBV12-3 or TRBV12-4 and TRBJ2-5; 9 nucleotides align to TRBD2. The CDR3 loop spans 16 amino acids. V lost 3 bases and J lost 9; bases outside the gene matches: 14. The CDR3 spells CASSLSGAGGPRAQYF. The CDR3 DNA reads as TGTGCCAGCAGTTTGAGTGGAGCGGGGGGCCCTCGGGCCCAGTACTTC.

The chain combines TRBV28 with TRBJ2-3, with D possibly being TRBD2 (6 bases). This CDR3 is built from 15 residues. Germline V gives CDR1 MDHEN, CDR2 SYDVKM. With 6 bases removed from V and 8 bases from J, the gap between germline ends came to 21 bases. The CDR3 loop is CASRTGTARSGTQYF. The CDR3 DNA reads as TGTGCCAGCAGAACCGGGACTGCCCGATCAGGTACGCAGTATTTT.

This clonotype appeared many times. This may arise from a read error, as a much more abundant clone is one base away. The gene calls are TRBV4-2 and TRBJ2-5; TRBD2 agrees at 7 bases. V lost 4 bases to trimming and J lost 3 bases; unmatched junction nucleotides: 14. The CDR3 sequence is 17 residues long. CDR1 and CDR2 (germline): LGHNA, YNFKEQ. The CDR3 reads CASSLRTSRAGKETQYF. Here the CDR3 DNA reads TGTGCCAGCAGCCTGCGGACATCCCGAGCGGGGAAAGAGACCCAGTACTTC.

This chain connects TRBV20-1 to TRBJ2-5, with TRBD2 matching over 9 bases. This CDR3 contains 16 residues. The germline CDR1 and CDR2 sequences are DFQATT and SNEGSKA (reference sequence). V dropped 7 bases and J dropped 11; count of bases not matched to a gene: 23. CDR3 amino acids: CSVTSQGAGGRGEQYF. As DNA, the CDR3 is TGCAGTGTTACCTCCCAGGGAGCGGGAGGCCGCGGTGAGCAGTACTTC.

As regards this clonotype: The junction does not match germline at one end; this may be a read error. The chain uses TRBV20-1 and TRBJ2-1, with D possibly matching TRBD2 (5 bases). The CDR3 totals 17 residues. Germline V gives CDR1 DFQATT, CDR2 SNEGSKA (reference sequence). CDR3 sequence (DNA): TGCGGTGCTAGAGAGGTTTATAGAGGGCTAGGGTACAATGAGCAGTTCTTC. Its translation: CGAREVYRGLGYNEQFF.

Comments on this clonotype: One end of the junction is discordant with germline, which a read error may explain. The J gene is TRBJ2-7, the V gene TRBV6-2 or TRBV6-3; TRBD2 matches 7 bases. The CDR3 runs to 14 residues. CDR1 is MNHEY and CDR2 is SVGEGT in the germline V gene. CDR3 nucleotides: TGTGCCGGCAGTTACCGCGGGGAGGGTTACGAGCAGTACTTC. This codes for CAGSYRGEGYEQYF.

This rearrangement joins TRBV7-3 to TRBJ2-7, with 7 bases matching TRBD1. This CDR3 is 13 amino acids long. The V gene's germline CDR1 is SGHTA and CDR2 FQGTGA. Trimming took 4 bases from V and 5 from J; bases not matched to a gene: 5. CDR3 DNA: TGTGCCAGCAGCTCACACAGGGGTCACGAGCAGTACTTC. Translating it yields CASSSHRGHEQYF.

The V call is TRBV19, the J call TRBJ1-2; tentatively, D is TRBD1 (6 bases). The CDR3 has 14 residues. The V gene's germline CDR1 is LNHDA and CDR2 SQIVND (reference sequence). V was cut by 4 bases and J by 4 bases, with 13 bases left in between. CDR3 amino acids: CASSTIGQPYGYTF. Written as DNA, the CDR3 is TGTGCCAGTAGTACGATAGGACAGCCCTATGGCTACACCTTC.

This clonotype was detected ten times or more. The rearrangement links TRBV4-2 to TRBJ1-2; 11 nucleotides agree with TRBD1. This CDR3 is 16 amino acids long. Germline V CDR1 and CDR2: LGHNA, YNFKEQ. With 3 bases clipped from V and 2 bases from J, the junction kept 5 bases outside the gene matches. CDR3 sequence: CASSHDGTGGNYGYTF. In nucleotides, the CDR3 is TGTGCCAGCAGCCACGACGGGACAGGGGGAAACTATGGCTACACCTTC.

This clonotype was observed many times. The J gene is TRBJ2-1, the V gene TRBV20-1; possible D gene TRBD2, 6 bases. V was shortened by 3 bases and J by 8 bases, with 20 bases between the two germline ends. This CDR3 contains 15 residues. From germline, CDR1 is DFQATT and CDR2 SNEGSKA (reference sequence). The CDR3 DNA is TGCAGTGCTAGCCTGAGGTCTAGCGCGGAGGATGAGCAGTTCTTC. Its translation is CSASLRSSAEDEQFF.

Here the CDR3 reads CSAGQGANHEKLFF. The CDR3 DNA sequence: TGCAGTGCGGGACAGGGGGCGAACCATGAAAAACTGTTTTTT. This sequence joins TRBV20-1 and TRBJ1-4; 12 bases fit TRBD1. V dropped 6 bases and J dropped 6; count of bases not matched to a gene: 5. The CDR3 covers 14 residues. Germline V lookup: CDR1 DFQATT, CDR2 SNEGSKA (reference sequence).

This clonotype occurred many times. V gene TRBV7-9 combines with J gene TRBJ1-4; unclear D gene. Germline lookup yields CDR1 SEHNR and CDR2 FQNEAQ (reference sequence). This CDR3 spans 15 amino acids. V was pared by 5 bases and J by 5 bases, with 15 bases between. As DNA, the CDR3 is TGTGCCAGCAGCCCCGATGGGGTTTTAAATGAAAAACTGTTTTTT. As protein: CASSPDGVLNEKLFF.

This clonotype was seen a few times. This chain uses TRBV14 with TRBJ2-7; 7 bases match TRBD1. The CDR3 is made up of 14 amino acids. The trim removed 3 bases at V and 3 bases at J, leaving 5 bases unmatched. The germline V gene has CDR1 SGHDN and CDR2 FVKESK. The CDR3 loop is CASSHWTGIYEQYF. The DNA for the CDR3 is TGTGCCAGCAGCCACTGGACAGGTATCTACGAGCAGTACTTC. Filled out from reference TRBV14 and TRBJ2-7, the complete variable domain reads EAGVTQFPSHSVIEKGQTVTLRCDPISGHDNLYWYRRVMGKEIKFLLHFVKESKQDESGMPNNRFLAERTGGTYSTLKVQPAELEDSGVYFCASSHWTGIYEQYFGPGTRLTVT.

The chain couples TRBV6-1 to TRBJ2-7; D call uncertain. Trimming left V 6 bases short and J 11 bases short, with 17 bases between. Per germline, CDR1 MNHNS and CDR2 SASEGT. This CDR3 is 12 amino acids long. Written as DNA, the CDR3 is TGTGCCAGCAGGGACCCCCCGGATGTGGAGTACTTC. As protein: CASRDPPDVEYF.

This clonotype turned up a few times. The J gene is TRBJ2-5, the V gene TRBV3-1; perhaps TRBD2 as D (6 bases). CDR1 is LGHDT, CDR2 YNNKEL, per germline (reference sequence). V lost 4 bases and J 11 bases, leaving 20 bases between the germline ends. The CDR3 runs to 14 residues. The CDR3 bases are TGTGCCAGCAGCCCTCTCCGCGGGGCCGCGGAGCAGTACTTC. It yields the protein CASSPLRGAAEQYF.

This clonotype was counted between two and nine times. Here the CDR3 reads CASSLTPGGALNEKLFF. The CDR3 nucleotides read TGCGCCAGCAGCTTGACTCCAGGGGGTGCCCTTAATGAAAAACTGTTTTTT. The rearrangement joins TRBV5-1 to TRBJ1-4, with 7 bases fitting TRBD1. The CDR3 sequence is 17 residues long. V lost 1 base to trimming and J lost 4 bases; unmatched junction nucleotides: 10. From germline, CDR1 is SGHRS and CDR2 YFSETQ.

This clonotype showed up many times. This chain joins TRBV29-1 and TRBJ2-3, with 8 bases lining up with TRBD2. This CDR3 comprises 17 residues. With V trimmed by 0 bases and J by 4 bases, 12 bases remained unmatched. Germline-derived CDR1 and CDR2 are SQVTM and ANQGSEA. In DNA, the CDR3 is TGCAGCGTTGAAGATCGAAGCGGGGGTAACCCCCCAGATACGCAGTATTTT. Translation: CSVEDRSGGNPPDTQYF.

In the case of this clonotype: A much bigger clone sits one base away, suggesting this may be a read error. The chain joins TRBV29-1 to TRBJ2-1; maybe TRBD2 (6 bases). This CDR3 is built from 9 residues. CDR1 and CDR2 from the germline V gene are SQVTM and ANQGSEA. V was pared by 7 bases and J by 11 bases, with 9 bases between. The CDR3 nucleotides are TGCAGCGCGGGAGCCAAGCAGTTCTTC. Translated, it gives CSAGAKQFF.

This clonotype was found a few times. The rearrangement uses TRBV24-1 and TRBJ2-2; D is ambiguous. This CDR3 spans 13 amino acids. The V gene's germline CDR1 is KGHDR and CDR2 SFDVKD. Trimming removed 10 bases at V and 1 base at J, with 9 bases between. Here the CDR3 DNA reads TGTGCCACTGGACCGATGAACACCGGGGAGCTGTTTTTT. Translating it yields CATGPMNTGELFF.

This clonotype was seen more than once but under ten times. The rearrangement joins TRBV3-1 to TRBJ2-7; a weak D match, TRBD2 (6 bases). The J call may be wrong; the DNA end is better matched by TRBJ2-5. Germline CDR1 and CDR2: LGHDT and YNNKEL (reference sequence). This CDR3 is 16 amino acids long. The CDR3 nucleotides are TGTGCCAGCAGCCAAGTTAAGCGGGTCGTTGGGGAGACCCAGTACTTC. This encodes CASSQVKRVVGETQYF.

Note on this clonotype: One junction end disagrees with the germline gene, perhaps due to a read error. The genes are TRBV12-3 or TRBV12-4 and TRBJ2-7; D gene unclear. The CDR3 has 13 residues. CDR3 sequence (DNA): TGTGCCTGCAGTCTATCTTATGCGAGCGCGCAGTACTTC. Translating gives CACSLSYASAQYF.